Shown below are 18 T cell receptor beta chains from a single sample sequenced in a study of T cell responses to AZD1222 COVID-19 vaccine. TCRdb keeps only in-frame clones here, not all; method: immunoSEQ multiplex PCR. The table includes about 97,000 clones, more than 70% detected once. The sequences come from peripheral blood, collected on day 0 of AZD1222 vaccination. These receptors all come from an adult in good health.

The chain joins TRBV5-5 to TRBJ1-2; no reliable D call. The CDR3 is 14 residues long. V was shortened by 3 bases and J by 4 bases, with 13 bases between the two germline ends. The germline V gene has CDR1 SGHKS and CDR2 YYEKEE (reference sequence). CDR3 in DNA: TGTGCCAGCAGCTCATTCGACGGGAGCTATGGCTACACCTTC. Translating gives CASSSFDGSYGYTF. The entire variable domain, with the rest obtained from reference TRBV5-5 and TRBJ1-2, is as follows: DAGVTQSPTHLIKTRGQQVTLRCSPISGHKSVSWYQQVLGQGPQFIFQYYEKEERGRGNFPDRFSARQFPNYSSELNVNALLLGDSALYLCASSSFDGSYGYTFGSGTRLTVV.

The gene calls are TRBV7-6 and TRBJ2-1; D gene uncertain. CDR3 length equals 17 residues. Germline CDR1 is SGHVS and CDR2 is FNYEAQ. V lost 5 bases to trimming and J lost 1 base, with 18 bases between them. The CDR3 here is CASSPHWADDSYNEQFF. The CDR3 DNA sequence: TGTGCCAGCAGCCCCCATTGGGCGGATGATTCCTACAATGAGCAGTTCTTC. Filled out from reference TRBV7-6 and TRBJ2-1, the complete variable domain reads GAGVSQSPRYKVTKRGQDVALRCDPISGHVSLYWYRQALGQGPEFLTYFNYEAQQDKSGLPNDRFSAERPEGSISTLTIQRTEQRDSAMYRCASSPHWADDSYNEQFFGPGTRLTVL.

The CDR3 nucleotides are TGTGCCAGCACTACCTTTCCCCACGAGCAGTACTTC. Encoded protein: CASTTFPHEQYF. The chain has TRBV27 and TRBJ2-7; D is uncertain. Between the trimmed V and J ends, which lost 7 bases and 5 bases, there was a span of 12 bases. The CDR3 has 12 residues. The germline V gene has CDR1 MNHEY and CDR2 SMNVEV (reference sequence).

J is TRBJ1-2 and V is TRBV20-1; D might be TRBD1 (6 bases). The germline CDR1 and CDR2 sequences are DFQATT and SNEGSKA (reference sequence). Trimming stripped 5 bases from V and 7 bases from J, with 11 bases between. The CDR3 totals 11 residues. In nucleotides, the CDR3 is TGCAGTGCTCCTACAGGGTTTGGCTACACCTTC. This translates into CSAPTGFGYTF.

The V call is TRBV28, the J call TRBJ1-1; D ambiguous. Trimming cost V 11 bases and J 4 bases, with 20 bases left between them. This CDR3 is 14 amino acids long. Germline V gives CDR1 MDHEN, CDR2 SYDVKM. CDR3 DNA sequence: TGTGCCTCACGAGGCTCGGTTGGGGTCACTGAAGCTTTCTTT. It translates to CASRGSVGVTEAFF.

This clone was observed a single time. The chain carries TRBV3-1 (or the pseudogene TRBV3-2) and TRBJ1-6; D unresolved. Germline lookup yields CDR1 LGHDT and CDR2 YNNKEL (reference sequence). Between the trimmed V and J ends, which lost 3 bases and 10 bases, there was a span of 7 bases. There are 12 residues in the CDR3. CDR3 in DNA: TGTGCCAGCAGCCACTTAAGGTCACCCCTCCACTTT. Its protein product is CASSHLRSPLHF.

This chain uses TRBV27 with TRBJ2-1; D is ambiguous. Trimming removed 6 bases from V and 7 bases from J, with 10 bases in between. The CDR3 loop spans 12 amino acids. Per germline, CDR1 MNHEY and CDR2 SMNVEV (reference sequence). The CDR3 coding sequence is TGTGCCAGCAGCCACGATGCGAATGAGCAGTTCTTC. Its protein product is CASSHDANEQFF.

Note on this clone: Other DNA sequences in the same sample also yield this CDR3. This chain links TRBV18 with TRBJ2-5; TRBD1 is a possible D gene (6 bases). Germline loops: CDR1 KGHSH, CDR2 LQKENI. The CDR3 consists of 14 residues. V lost 3 bases, J lost 3 bases, and 11 bases lay in between. CDR3 sequence reads: CASSPAGVEETQYF. The CDR3 DNA reads TGTGCCAGCTCACCGGCAGGGGTCGAAGAGACCCAGTACTTC.

The chain couples TRBV2 to TRBJ2-2; 10 nucleotides line up with TRBD1. V was pared by 4 bases and J by 7 bases, with 6 bases of the junction left unmatched. Germline values: CDR1 SNHLY, CDR2 FYNNEI. The CDR3 is 15 amino acids. The CDR3 coding sequence is TGTGCCAGCAGTGGTAGACAGGGGGCTGTCGGGGAGCTGTTTTTT. Protein product: CASSGRQGAVGELFF.

V gene TRBV2 combines with J gene TRBJ2-1, with D possibly being TRBD1 or TRBD2 (5 bases each). The V end was cut by 3 bases, the J end by 0 bases, with 9 bases between. The CDR3 covers 15 residues. CDR1 SNHLY and CDR2 FYNNEI come from the germline V gene. CDR3 region: CASSETGTSYNEQFF. CDR3 DNA sequence: TGTGCCAGCAGTGAGACGGGGACCTCCTACAATGAGCAGTTCTTC.

This clone was counted a single time. The chain has TRBV19 and TRBJ2-6; 8 bases map to TRBD2. Germline V gene lookup returns CDR1 LNHDA and CDR2 SQIVND (reference sequence). Trimming removed 5 bases from V and 4 bases from J; junction bases left unmatched: 7. There are 16 residues in the CDR3. CDR3 amino acids: CASSSRGLDGANVLTF. Here the CDR3 DNA reads TGTGCCAGTAGTTCCAGGGGACTAGACGGGGCCAACGTCCTGACTTTC.

V and J are TRBV5-8 and TRBJ2-2, with TRBD1 identical over 7 bases. CDR1 SGHTS and CDR2 YDEGEE come from the germline V gene. V shed 0 bases and J 6 bases; nucleotides not matched to a gene: 2. CDR3 length: 14 residues. The CDR3 loop is CASSLDRGPGELFF. The CDR3 DNA sequence: TGTGCCAGCAGCTTGGACAGGGGACCCGGGGAGCTGTTTTTT.

The table lists this clone with a count of one. The chain combines TRBV20-1 with TRBJ1-2, with no clear D. The germline gives CDR1 DFQATT, CDR2 SNEGSKA (reference sequence). This CDR3 has 11 amino acids. The V end was cut by 6 bases, the J end by 6 bases, with 11 bases between. CDR3 in DNA: TGCAGTGCCGCTCCTCCTGATGGCTACACCTTC. Protein sequence: CSAAPPDGYTF.

The V call is TRBV5-6, the J call TRBJ1-6; D perhaps matches TRBD1 (5 bases). CDR3 length equals 15 residues. Germline CDR1 SGHDT, CDR2 YYEEEE. Deletions cut 2 bases from V and 6 bases from J, with 12 bases between. The CDR3 DNA follows: TGTGCCAGCAGCTTTCGAGGGGCCCGTAATTCACCCCTCCACTTT. It codes for CASSFRGARNSPLHF. The full variable domain, with the rest looked up from reference TRBV5-6 and TRBJ1-6, is DAGVTQSPTHLIKTRGQQVTLRCSPKSGHDTVSWYQQALGQGPQFIFQYYEEEERQRGNFPDRFSGHQFPNYSSELNVNALLLGDSALYLCASSFRGARNSPLHFGNGTRLTVT.

The rearrangement links TRBV5-1 to TRBJ1-4, with a possible D match to TRBD1 (5 bases). Germline CDR1 and CDR2: SGHRS and YFSETQ. The CDR3 sequence is 15 residues long. The V end was cut by 3 bases, the J end by 4 bases, with 13 bases between. In DNA, the CDR3 is TGCGCCAGCAGCTGGGACGGAAGCAATAATGAAAAACTGTTTTTT. It specifies CASSWDGSNNEKLFF. Variable domain in full (rest from reference TRBV5-1 and TRBJ1-4): KAGVTQTPRYLIKTRGQQVTLSCSPISGHRSVSWYQQTPGQGLQFLFEYFSETQRNKGNFPGRFSGRQFSNSRSEMNVSTLELGDSALYLCASSWDGSNNEKLFFGSGTQLSVL.

This clone was picked up one time. This sequence joins TRBV29-1 and TRBJ1-2, with 12 positions matching TRBD1. The CDR3 covers 17 residues. Germline V CDR1 and CDR2: SQVTM, ANQGSEA. The J segment lost 8 bases and the V segment lost 2 bases, leaving 15 bases of the junction unmatched. This chain's CDR3 is CSVEYPPRGTGGSGYTF. The CDR3 bases are TGCAGCGTTGAATACCCCCCTAGAGGGACAGGGGGCAGCGGCTACACCTTC.

The chain employs TRBV6-5 and TRBJ1-2, with 7 nucleotides matching TRBD1. From germline, CDR1 is MNHEY and CDR2 SVGAGI. This CDR3 is built from 14 residues. After removal of 6 bases from V and 1 base from J, the junction contained 5 bases not matched to a gene. The CDR3 DNA follows: TGTGCCAGCAGCCGACAGGGATTTAACTATGGCTACACCTTC. As protein: CASSRQGFNYGYTF.

This clone was detected only once. J is TRBJ1-1 and V is TRBV21-1; the tabulated D call, TRBD1, remains unverified against the DNA. TRBV21-1 represents a pseudogene. This CDR3 spans 14 amino acids. DNA of the CDR3: TGTGCCAGCAGTAAGAACAGGGGGAGCACTGAAGCTTTCTTT. Translation: CASSKNRGSTEAFF.